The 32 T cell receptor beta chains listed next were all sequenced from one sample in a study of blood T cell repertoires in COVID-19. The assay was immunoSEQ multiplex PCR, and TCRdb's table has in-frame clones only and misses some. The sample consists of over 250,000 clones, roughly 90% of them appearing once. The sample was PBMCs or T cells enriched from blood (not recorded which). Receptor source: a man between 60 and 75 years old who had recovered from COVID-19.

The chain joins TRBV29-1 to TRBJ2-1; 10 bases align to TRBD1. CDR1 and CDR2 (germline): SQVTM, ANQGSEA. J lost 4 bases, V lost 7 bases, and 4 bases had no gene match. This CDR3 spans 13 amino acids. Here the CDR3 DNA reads TGCAGCGCCGACAGGGGGCCATACAATGAGCAGTTCTTC. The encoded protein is CSADRGPYNEQFF.

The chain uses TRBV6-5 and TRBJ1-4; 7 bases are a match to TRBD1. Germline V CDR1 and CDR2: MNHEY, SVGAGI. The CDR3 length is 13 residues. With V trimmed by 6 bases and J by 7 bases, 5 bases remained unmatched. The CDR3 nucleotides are TGTGCCAGCAGACAGGGGCCTGCTGAAAAACTGTTTTTT. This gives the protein CASRQGPAEKLFF.

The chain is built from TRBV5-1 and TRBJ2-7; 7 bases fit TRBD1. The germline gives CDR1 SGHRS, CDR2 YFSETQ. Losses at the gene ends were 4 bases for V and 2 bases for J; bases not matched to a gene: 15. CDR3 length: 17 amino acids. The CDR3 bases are TGCGCCAGCAGCGGGTACCTCCGGGACAGTTACCCCTACGAGCAGTACTTC. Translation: CASSGYLRDSYPYEQYF.

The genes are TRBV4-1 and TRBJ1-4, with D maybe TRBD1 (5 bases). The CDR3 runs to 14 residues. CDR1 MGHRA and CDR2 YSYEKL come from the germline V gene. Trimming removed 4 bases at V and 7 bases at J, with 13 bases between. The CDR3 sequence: CASSRGGTGEKLFF. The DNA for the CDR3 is TGCGCCAGCAGCCGGGGAGGGACCGGTGAAAAACTGTTTTTT.

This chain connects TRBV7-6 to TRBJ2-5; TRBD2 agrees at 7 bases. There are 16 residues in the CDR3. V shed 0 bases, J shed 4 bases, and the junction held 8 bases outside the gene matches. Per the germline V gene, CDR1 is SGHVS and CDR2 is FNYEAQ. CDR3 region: CASSLASPGGGETQYF. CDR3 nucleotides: TGTGCCAGCAGCTTAGCTTCTCCGGGAGGAGGAGAGACCCAGTACTTC.

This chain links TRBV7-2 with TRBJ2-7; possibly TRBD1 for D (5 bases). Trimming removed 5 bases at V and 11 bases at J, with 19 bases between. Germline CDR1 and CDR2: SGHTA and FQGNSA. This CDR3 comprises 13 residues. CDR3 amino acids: CASSKEKGAEKYF. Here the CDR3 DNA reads TGTGCCAGCAGCAAGGAAAAAGGGGCAGAGAAGTACTTC.

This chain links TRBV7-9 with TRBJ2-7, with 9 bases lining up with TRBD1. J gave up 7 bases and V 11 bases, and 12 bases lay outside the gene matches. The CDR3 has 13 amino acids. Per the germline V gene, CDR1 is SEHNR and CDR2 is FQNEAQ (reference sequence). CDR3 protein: CAGSGDRVWEQYF. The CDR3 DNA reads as TGTGCCGGATCCGGGGACAGGGTGTGGGAGCAGTACTTC.

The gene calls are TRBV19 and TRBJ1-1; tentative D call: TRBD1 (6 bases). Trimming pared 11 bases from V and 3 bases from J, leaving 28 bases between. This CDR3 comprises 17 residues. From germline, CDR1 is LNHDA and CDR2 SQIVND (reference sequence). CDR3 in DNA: TGTGCCCCACCCAGGCCCCTCAGGGGAACCCGGCACACTGAAGCTTTCTTT. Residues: CAPPRPLRGTRHTEAFF.

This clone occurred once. DNA of the CDR3: TGTGCCAGCAGTGATCCTAACAGAAACTACGAGCAGTACTTC. It translates to CASSDPNRNYEQYF. This chain uses TRBV2 with TRBJ2-7; no firm D call. The germline gives CDR1 SNHLY, CDR2 FYNNEI. The CDR3 has 14 amino acids. Deletions cut 3 bases from V and 3 bases from J, with 12 bases between.

The CDR3 region is CASSSNRGSYYGYTF. The DNA for the CDR3 is TGTGCCAGCAGTTCCAACAGGGGGTCCTACTATGGCTACACCTTC. The chain combines TRBV27 with TRBJ1-2; 8 bases fit TRBD1. The CDR3 is 15 residues long. Trimming removed 4 bases from V and 3 bases from J; junction bases left unmatched: 7. Looked up from germline, CDR1 is MNHEY and CDR2 is SMNVEV (reference sequence).

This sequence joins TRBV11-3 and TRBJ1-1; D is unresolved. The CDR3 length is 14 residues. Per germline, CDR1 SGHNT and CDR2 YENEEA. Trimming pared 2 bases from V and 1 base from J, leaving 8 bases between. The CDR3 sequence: CASSLILKNTEAFF. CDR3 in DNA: TGTGCCAGCAGCTTAATCCTAAAGAACACTGAAGCTTTCTTT.

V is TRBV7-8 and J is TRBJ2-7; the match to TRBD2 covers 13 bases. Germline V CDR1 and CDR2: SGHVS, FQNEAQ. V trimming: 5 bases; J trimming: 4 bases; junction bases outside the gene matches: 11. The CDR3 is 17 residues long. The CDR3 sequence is CASSRPLAGGPIYEQYF. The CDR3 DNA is TGTGCCAGCAGCCGCCCACTAGCGGGGGGGCCTATATACGAGCAGTACTTC.

CDR3 DNA sequence: TGTGCCAGCAGTTACTTACAGGGTGAAGCTTTCTTT. Protein: CASSYLQGEAFF. V is TRBV6-5 and J is TRBJ1-1, with D perhaps matching TRBD1 (6 bases). V lost 1 base and J lost 7, with 7 bases in between. From germline, CDR1 is MNHEY and CDR2 SVGAGI. The CDR3 is 12 residues long.

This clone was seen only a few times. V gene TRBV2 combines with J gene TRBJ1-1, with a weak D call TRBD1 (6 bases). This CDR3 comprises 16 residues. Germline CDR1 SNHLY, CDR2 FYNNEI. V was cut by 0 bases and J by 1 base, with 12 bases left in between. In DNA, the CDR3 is TGTGCCAGCAGTGAAGCACTAAAGACAGGGAACACTGAAGCTTTCTTT. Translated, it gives CASSEALKTGNTEAFF.

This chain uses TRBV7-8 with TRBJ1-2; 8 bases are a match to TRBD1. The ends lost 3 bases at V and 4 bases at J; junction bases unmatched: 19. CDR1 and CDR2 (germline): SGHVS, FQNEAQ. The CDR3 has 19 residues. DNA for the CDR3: TGTGCCAGCAGCTTGGCTGTCCCGGGACAGGTTCGGTTTAGCTATGGCTACACCTTC. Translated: CASSLAVPGQVRFSYGYTF.

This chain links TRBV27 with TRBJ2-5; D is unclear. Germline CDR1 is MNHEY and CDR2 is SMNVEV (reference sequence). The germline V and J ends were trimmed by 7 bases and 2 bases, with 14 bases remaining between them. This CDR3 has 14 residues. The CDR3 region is CASKIRSTQETQYF. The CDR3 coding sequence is TGTGCCAGCAAGATCCGTTCAACTCAAGAGACCCAGTACTTC.

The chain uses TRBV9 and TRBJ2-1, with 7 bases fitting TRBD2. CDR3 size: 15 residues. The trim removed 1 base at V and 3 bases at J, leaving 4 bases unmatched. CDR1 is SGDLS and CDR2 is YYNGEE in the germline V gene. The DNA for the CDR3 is TGTGCCAGCAGCGTAATAGGACTAGACTACAATGAGCAGTTCTTC. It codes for CASSVIGLDYNEQFF.

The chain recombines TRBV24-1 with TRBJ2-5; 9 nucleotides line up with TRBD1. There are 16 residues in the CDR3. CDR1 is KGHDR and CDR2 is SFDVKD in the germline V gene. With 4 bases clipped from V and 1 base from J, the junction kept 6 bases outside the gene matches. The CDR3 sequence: CATSDPLGQGQETQYF. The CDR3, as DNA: TGTGCCACCAGTGACCCCCTGGGACAGGGCCAAGAGACCCAGTACTTC.

The DNA of the CDR3 is TGTGCCAGCAGTGAAGGGACAGGGGCTGAATATAGCAATCAGCCCCAGCATTTT. Translation: CASSEGTGAEYSNQPQHF. The chain recombines TRBV25-1 with TRBJ1-5; TRBD1 matches at 10 bases. CDR1 MGHDK and CDR2 SYGVNS come from the germline V gene. V lost 2 bases, J lost 0 bases, and 7 bases stayed unmatched. The CDR3 length is 18 residues.

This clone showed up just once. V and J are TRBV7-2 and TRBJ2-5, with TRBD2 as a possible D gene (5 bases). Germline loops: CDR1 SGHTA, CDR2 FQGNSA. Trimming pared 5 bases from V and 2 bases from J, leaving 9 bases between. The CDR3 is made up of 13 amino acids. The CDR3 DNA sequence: TGTGCCAGCAGCCACGGGATACAAGAGACCCAGTACTTC. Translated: CASSHGIQETQYF.

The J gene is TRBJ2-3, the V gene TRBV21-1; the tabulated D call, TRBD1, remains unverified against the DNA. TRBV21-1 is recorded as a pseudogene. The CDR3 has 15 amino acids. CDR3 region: CASSNQGVDTDTQYF. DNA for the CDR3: TGTGCCAGCAGCAACCAGGGTGTAGACACAGATACGCAGTATTTT.

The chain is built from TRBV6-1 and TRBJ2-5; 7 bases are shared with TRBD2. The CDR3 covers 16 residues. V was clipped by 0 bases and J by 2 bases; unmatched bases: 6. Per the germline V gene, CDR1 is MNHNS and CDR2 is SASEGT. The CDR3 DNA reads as TGTGCCAGCAGTGAAGCGCAGGGCGGGAGTCAAGAGACCCAGTACTTC. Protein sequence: CASSEAQGGSQETQYF.

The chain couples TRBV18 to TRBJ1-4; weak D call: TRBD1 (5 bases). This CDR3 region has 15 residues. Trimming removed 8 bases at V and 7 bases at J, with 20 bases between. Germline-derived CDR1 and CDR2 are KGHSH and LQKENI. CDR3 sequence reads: CASRDPGRESEKLFF. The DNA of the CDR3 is TGTGCCAGCCGCGACCCAGGCAGGGAATCTGAAAAACTGTTTTTT.

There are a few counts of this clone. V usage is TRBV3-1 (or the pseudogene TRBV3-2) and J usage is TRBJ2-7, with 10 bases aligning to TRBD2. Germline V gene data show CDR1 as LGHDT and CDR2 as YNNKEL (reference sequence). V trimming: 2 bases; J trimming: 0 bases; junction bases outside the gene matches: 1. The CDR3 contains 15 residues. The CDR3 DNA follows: TGTGCCAGCAGCCAATCTAGCGGGAGCTCCTACGAGCAGTACTTC. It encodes CASSQSSGSSYEQYF.

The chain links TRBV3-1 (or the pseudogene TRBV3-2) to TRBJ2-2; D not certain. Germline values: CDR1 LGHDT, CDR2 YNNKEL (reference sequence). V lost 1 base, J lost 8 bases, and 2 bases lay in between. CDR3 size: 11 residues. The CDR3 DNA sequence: TGTGCCAGCAGCCAAGCAGGGGAGCTGTTTTTT. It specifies CASSQAGELFF.

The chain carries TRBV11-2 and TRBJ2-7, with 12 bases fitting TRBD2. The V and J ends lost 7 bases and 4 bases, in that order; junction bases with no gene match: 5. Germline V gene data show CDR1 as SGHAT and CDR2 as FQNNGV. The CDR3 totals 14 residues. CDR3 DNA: TGTGCCAGCAAGCCGACTAGCGGGAGTTACGAGCAGTACTTC. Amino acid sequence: CASKPTSGSYEQYF.

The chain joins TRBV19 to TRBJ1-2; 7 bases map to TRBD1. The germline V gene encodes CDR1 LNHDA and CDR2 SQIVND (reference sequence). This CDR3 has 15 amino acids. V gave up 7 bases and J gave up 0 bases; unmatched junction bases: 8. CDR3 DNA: TGTGCCAGTAAGGGGACAGCGACTTCTAACTATGGCTACACCTTC. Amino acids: CASKGTATSNYGYTF.

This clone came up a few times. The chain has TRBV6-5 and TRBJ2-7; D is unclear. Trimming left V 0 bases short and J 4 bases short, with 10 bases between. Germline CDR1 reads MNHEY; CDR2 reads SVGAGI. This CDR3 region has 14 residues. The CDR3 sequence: CASSYSTSVYEQYF. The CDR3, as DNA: TGTGCCAGCAGTTACTCGACTTCAGTTTACGAGCAGTACTTC.

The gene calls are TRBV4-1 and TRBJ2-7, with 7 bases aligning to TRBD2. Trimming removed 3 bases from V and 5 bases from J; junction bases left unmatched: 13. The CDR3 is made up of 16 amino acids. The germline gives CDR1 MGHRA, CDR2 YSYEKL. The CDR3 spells CASSQAWAGGSHEQYF. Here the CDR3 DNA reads TGCGCCAGCAGCCAGGCGTGGGCTGGCGGGAGTCACGAGCAGTACTTC.

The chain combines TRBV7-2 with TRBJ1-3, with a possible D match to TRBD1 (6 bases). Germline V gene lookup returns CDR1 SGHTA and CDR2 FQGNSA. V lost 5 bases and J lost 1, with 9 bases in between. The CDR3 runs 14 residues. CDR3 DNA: TGTGCCAGCAGCACGGGGACATCTGGAAACACCATATATTTT. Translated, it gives CASSTGTSGNTIYF.

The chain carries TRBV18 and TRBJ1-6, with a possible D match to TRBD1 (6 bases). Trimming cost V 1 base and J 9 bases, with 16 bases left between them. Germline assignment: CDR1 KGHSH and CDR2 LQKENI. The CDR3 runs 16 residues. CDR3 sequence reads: CASSPLRTEFSSPLHF. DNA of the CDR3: TGTGCCAGCTCACCACTCCGGACAGAGTTTAGTTCACCCCTCCACTTT.

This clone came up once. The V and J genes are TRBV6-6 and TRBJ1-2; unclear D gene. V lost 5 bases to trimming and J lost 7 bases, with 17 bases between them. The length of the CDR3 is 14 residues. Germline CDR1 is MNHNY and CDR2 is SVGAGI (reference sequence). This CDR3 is CASSTYEGAFGYTF. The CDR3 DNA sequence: TGTGCCAGCAGTACTTACGAGGGCGCATTTGGCTACACCTTC.